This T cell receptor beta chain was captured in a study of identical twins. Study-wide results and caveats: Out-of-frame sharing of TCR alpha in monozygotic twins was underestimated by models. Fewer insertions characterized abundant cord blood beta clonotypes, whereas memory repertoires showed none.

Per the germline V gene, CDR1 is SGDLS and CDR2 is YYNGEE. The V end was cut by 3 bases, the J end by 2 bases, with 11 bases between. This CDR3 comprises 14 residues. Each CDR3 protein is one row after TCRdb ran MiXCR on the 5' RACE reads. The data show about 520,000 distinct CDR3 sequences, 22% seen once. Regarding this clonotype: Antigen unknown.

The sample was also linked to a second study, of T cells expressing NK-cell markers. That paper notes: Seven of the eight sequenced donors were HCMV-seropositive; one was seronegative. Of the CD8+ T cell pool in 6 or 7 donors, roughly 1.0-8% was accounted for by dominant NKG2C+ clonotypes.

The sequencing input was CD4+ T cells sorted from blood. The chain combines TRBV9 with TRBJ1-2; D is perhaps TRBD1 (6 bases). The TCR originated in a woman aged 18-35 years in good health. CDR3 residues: CASSARTANYGYTF. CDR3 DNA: TGTGCCAGCAGCGCCCGGACAGCAAACTATGGCTACACCTTC.